This T cell receptor beta chain was recorded in a study of cytomegalovirus exposure and HLA in healthy donors. At the level of the study: Earlier, almost 120 million unique TCR beta sequences were recovered from about 200 million T cells by an analysis. Overall study results and limits: Cytomegalovirus association was assigned to more than 150 TCR beta chains. Reportedly, HLA-A and HLA-B alleles of most subjects were accurately predicted from TCR beta.

Remarks on this clone: What it recognizes is unknown.

Primers: 60 Vbeta forward and 13 Jbeta reverse. The assay was immunoSEQ multiplex PCR, and TCRdb's table has in-frame clones only and misses some. Here the sample spans 110,000 to 150,000 clones, roughly three quarters being singletons. The CDR3 sequence is 16 residues long. V trimming: 3 bases; J trimming: 4 bases; junction bases outside the gene matches: 7. Germline V gives CDR1 SEHNR, CDR2 FQNEAQ (reference sequence). The sample was PBMCs. The chain carries TRBV7-9 and TRBJ1-5; 9 positions match TRBD1. The receptor was derived from a male donor in good health and CMV-seronegative. The CDR3 spells CASSFGTGKVNQPQHF. Written as DNA, the CDR3 is TGTGCCAGCAGCTTCGGGACAGGGAAGGTTAATCAGCCCCAGCATTTT. Based on the CDR3 plus reference TRBV7-9 and TRBJ1-5, the full variable domain is DTGVSQNPRHKITKRGQNVTFRCDPISEHNRLYWYRQTLGQGPEFLTYFQNEAQLEKSRLLSDRFSAERPKGSFSTLEIQRTEQGDSAMYLCASSFGTGKVNQPQHFGDGTRLSIL.